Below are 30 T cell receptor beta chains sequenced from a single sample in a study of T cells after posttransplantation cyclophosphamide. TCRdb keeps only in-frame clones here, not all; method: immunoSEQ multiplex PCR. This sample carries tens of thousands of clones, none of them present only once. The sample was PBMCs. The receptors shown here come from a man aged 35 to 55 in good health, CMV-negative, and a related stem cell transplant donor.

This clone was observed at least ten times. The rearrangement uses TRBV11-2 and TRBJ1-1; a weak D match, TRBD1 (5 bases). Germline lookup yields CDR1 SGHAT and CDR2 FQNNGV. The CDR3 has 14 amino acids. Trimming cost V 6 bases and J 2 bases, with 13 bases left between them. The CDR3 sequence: CASRSSGYNTEAFF. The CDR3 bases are TGTGCCAGCAGATCTTCAGGGTATAACACTGAAGCTTTCTTT. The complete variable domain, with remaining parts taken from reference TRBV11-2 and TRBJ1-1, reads EAGVAQSPRYKIIEKRQSVAFWCNPISGHATLYWYQQILGQGPKLLIQFQNNGVVDDSQLPKDRFSAERLKGVDSTLKIQPAKLEDSAVYLCASRSSGYNTEAFFGQGTRLTVV.

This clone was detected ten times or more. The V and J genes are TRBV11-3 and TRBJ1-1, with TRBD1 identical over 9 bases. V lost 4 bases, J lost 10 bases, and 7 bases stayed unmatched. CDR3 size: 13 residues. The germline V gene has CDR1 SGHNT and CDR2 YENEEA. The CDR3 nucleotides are TGTGCCAGCAGCTCGGGACAGGGAGGTGTAGCTTTCTTT. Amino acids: CASSSGQGGVAFF.

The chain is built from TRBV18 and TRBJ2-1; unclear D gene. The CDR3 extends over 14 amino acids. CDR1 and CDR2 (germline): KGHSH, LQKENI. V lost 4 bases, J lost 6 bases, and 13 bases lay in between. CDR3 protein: CASSLLDTGNEQFF. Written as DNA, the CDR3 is TGTGCCAGCTCACTCTTAGACACTGGCAATGAGCAGTTCTTC. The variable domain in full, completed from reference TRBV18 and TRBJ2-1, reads NAGVMQNPRHLVRRRGQEARLRCSPMKGHSHVYWYRQLPEEGLKFMVYLQKENIIDESGMPKERFSAEFPKEGPSILRIQQVVRGDSAAYFCASSLLDTGNEQFFGPGTRLTVL.

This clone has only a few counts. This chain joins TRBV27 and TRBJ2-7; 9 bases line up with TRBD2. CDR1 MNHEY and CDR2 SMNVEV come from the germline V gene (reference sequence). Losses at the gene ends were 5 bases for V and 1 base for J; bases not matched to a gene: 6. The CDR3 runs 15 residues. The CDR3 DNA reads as TGTGCCAGCAGTCCATTAGCGGGAGCGTCCTACGAGCAGTACGTC. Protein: CASSPLAGASYEQYV.

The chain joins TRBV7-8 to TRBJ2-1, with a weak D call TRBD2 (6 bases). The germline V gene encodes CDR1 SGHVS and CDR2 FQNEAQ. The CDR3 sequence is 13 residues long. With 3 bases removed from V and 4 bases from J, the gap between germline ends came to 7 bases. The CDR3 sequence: CASSLGLYNEQFF. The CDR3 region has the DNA TGTGCCAGCAGCTTGGGACTGTACAATGAGCAGTTCTTC. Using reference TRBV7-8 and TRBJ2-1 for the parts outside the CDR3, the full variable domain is GAGVSQSPRYKVAKRGQDVALRCDPISGHVSLFWYQQALGQGPEFLTYFQNEAQLDKSGLPSDRFFAERPEGSVSTLKIQRTQQEDSAVYLCASSLGLYNEQFFGPGTRLTVL.

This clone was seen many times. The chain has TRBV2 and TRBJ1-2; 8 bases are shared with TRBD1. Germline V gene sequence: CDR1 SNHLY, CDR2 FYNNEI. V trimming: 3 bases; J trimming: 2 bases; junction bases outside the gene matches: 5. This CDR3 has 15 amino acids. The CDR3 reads CASSDSDRVNYGYTF. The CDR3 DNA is TGTGCCAGCAGTGACTCGGACAGGGTGAACTATGGCTACACCTTC.

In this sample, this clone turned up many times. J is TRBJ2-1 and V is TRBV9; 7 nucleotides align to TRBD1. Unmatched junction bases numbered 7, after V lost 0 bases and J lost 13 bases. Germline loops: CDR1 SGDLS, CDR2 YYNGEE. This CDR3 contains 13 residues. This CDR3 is CASSVVYDREQFF. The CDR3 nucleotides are TGTGCCAGCAGCGTAGTTTACGACAGGGAACAGTTCTTC.

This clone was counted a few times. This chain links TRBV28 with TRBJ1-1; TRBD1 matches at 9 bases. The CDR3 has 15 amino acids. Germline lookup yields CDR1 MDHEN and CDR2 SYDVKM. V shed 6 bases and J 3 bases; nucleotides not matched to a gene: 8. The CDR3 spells CASRTAGQGDTEAFF. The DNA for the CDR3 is TGTGCCAGCAGGACTGCGGGACAGGGCGACACTGAAGCTTTCTTT.

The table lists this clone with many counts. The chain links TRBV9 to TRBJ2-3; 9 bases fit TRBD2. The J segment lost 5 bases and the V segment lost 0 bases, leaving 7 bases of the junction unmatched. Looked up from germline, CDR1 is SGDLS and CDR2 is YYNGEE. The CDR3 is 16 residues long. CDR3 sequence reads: CASSVAAGGAIDTQYF. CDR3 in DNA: TGTGCCAGCAGCGTAGCGGCGGGGGGGGCCATAGATACGCAGTATTTT.

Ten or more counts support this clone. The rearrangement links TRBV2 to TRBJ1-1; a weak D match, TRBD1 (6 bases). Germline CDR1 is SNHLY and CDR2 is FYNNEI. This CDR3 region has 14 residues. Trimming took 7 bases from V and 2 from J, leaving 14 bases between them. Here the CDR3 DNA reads TGTGCCAGCACTCGAGACAGGTATAACACTGAAGCTTTCTTT. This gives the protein CASTRDRYNTEAFF.

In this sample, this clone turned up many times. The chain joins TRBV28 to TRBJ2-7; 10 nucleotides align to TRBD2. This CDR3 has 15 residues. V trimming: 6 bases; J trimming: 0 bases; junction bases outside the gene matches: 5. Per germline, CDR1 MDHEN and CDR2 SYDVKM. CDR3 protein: CASRLSSGSSYEQYV. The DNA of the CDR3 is TGTGCCAGCAGACTTTCTAGCGGGAGCTCCTACGAGCAGTACGTC.

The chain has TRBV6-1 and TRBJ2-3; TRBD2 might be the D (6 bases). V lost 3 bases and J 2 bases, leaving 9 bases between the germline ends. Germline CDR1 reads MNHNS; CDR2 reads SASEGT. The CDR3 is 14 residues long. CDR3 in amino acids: CASSDSGLTDTQYF. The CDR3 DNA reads TGTGCCAGCAGTGACTCGGGACTCACAGATACGCAGTATTTT.

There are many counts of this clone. The CDR3: CASSPGGDYGYTF. The CDR3, as DNA: TGTGCCAGCTCACCAGGGGGGGACTATGGCTACACCTTC. V usage is TRBV18 and J usage is TRBJ1-2; TRBD1 is a possible D gene (5 bases). V lost 2 bases and J 3 bases, leaving 7 bases between the germline ends. CDR3 length equals 13 residues. Germline-derived CDR1 and CDR2 are KGHSH and LQKENI.

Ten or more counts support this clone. This chain's CDR3 is CASSSWGLGSYEQYF. CDR3 DNA: TGTGCCAGCAGCTCCTGGGGCCTGGGTTCCTACGAGCAGTACTTC. This chain joins TRBV5-6 and TRBJ2-7; TRBD1 is a possible D gene (5 bases). The CDR3 covers 15 residues. Per germline, CDR1 SGHDT and CDR2 YYEEEE. V was cut by 3 bases and J by 1 base, with 14 bases left in between.

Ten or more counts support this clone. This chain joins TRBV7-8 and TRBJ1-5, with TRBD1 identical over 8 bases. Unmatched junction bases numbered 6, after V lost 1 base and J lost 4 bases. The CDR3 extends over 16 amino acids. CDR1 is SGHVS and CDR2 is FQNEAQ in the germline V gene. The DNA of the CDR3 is TGTGCCAGCAGCTTAGAAGAGTGGACAGGGAATCAGCCCCAGCATTTT. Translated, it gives CASSLEEWTGNQPQHF.

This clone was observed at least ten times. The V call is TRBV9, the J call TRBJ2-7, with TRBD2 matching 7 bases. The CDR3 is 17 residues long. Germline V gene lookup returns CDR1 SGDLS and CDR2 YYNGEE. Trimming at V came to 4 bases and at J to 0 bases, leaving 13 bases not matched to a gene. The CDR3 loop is CASSTKAGSSSSYEQYV. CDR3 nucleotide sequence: TGTGCCAGCAGCACAAAAGCGGGATCCTCGAGCTCCTACGAGCAGTACGTC.

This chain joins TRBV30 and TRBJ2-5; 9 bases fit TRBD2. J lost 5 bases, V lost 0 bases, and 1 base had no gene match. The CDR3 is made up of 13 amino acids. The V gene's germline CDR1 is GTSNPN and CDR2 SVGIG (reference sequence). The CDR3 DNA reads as TGTGCCTGGAGTGTAGCGGGAGGTGAGACCCAGTACTTC. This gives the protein CAWSVAGGETQYF.

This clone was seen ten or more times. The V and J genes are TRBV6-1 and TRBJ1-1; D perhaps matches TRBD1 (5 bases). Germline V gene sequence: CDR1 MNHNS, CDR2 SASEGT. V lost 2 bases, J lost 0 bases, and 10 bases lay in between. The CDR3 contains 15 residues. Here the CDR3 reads CASSEFRTLNTEAFF. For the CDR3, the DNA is TGTGCCAGCAGTGAATTCAGGACACTGAACACTGAAGCTTTCTTT.

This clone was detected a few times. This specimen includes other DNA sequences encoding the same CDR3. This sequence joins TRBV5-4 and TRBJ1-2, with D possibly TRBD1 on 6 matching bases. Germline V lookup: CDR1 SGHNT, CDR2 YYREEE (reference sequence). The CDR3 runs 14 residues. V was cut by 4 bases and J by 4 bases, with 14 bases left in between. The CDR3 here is CASSLRQGTYGYTF. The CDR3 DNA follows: TGTGCCAGCAGCCTCAGGCAGGGGACCTATGGCTACACCTTC.

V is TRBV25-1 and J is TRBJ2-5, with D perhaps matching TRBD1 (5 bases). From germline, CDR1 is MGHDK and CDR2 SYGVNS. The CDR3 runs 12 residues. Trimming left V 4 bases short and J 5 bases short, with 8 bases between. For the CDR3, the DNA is TGTGCCAGCAGTGCTGGGGCCGAGACCCAGTACTTC. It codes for CASSAGAETQYF.

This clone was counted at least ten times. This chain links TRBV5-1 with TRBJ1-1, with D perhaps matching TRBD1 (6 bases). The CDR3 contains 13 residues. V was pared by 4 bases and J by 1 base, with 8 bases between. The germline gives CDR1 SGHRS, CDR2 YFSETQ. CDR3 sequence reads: CASSQDRNTEAFF. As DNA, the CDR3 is TGCGCCAGCAGCCAGGACAGGAACACTGAAGCTTTCTTT. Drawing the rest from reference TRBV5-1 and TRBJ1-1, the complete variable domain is KAGVTQTPRYLIKTRGQQVTLSCSPISGHRSVSWYQQTPGQGLQFLFEYFSETQRNKGNFPGRFSGRQFSNSRSEMNVSTLELGDSALYLCASSQDRNTEAFFGQGTRLTVV.

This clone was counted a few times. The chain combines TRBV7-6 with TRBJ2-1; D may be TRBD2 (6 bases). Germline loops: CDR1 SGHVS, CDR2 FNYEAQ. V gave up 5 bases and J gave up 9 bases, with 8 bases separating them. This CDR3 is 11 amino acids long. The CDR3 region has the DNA TGTGCCAGCAGCCGCGGGGCTGAGCAGTTCTTC. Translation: CASSRGAEQFF.

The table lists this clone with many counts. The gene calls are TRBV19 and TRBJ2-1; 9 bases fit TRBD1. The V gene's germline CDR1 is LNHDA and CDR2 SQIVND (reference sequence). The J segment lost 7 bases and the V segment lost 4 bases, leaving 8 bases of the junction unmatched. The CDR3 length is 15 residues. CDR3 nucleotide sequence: TGTGCCAGTAGTAGAACAGGGGGCGTCTTAAATGAGCAGTTCTTC. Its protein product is CASSRTGGVLNEQFF. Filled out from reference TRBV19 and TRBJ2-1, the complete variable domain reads DGGITQSPKYLFRKEGQNVTLSCEQNLNHDAMYWYRQDPGQGLRLIYYSQIVNDFQKGDIAEGYSVSREKKESFPLTVTSAQKNPTAFYLCASSRTGGVLNEQFFGPGTRLTVL.

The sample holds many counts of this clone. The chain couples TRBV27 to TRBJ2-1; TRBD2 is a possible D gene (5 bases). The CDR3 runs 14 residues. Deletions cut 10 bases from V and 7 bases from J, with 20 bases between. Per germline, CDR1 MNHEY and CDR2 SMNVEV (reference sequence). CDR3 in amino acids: CATHGREPGNEQFF. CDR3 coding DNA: TGTGCCACCCATGGACGCGAACCGGGGAATGAGCAGTTCTTC.

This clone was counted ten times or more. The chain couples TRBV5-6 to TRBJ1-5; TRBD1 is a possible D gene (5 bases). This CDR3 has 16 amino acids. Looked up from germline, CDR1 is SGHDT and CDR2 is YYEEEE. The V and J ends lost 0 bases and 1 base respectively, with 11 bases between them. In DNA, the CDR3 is TGTGCCAGCAGCTTGGCCGGCTGGGGCAGCAATCAGCCCCAGCATTTT. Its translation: CASSLAGWGSNQPQHF.

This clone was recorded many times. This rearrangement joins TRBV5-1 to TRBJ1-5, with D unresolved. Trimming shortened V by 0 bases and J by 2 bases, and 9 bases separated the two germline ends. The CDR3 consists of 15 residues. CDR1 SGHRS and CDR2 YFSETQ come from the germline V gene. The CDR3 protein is CASSLGADGNQPQHF. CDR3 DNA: TGCGCCAGCAGCTTGGGGGCAGATGGCAATCAGCCCCAGCATTTT.

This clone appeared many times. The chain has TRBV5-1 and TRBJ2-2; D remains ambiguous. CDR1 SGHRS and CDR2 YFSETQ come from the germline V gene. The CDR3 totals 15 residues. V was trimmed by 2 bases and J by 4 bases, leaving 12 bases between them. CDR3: CASSLPTGGTGELFF. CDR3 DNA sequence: TGCGCCAGCAGCTTACCTACCGGCGGCACCGGGGAGCTGTTTTTT.

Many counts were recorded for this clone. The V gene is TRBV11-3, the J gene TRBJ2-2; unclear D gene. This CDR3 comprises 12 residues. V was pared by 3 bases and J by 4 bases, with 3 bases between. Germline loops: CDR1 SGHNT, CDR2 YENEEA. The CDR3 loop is CASSFGTGELFF. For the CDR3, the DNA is TGTGCCAGCAGCTTCGGCACCGGGGAGCTGTTTTTT.

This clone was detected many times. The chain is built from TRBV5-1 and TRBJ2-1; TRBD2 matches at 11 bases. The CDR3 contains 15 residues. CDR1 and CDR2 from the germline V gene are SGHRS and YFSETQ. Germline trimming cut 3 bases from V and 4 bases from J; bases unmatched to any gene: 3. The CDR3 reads CASSSGTSGYNEQFF. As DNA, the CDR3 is TGCGCCAGCAGCTCAGGGACTAGCGGTTACAATGAGCAGTTCTTC.

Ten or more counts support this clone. The CDR3 is CASSPVGTGSPAQYF. The CDR3 DNA reads TGTGCCAGCAGCCCAGTGGGGACAGGGTCCCCGGCCCAGTACTTC. This chain links TRBV7-2 with TRBJ2-5; 9 positions agree with TRBD1. Germline lookup yields CDR1 SGHTA and CDR2 FQGNSA. The V and J ends lost 5 bases and 9 bases, in that order; junction bases with no gene match: 13. The CDR3 runs 15 residues.